A selection of T cell receptor beta chains follows, all from one sample in a study of human T cells and chemical hapten exposure. MiXCR, applied by TCRdb to the RACE reads, yields one record per CDR3 protein. The sample yields more than 250,000 distinct CDR3 sequences, 7.5% to 10% seen once. Sequences were derived from whole blood, sampled in connection with sensitization to the hapten diphenylcyclopropenone (DPC). The receptors shown here come from a woman aged 40 to 55 with alopecia areata. Some clones in this sample may be carry-over from other donors' samples. CDR3s include the opening cysteine and the closing phenylalanine or tryptophan. The order of the fields is D gene, clone size, J gene, V gene, CDR3 protein, CDR3 DNA. The D gene is left open where the match is weak. Size values are once, few and many counts, or a class for expanded clones, and some rows have none.

d_gene: NA; abundance: many; j_gene: TRBJ2-5; v_gene: TRBV7-9; CDR3aa: CASSLARELETQYF; CDR3nt: TGTGCCAGCAGCTTAGCTAGGGAACTGGAGACCCAGTACTTC
d_gene: TRBD1; abundance: many; j_gene: TRBJ1-5; v_gene: TRBV10-3; CDR3aa: CAISNQGASQPQHF; CDR3nt: TGTGCCATCAGTAACCAGGGGGCTTCGCAGCCCCAGCATTTT
d_gene: NA; abundance: many; j_gene: TRBJ1-5; v_gene: TRBV6-6; CDR3aa: CASSLEDQPQHF; CDR3nt: TGTGCCAGCAGTTTAGAGGATCAGCCCCAGCATTTT
d_gene: NA; abundance: few; j_gene: TRBJ2-1; v_gene: TRBV7-8; CDR3aa: CASSSGAGSYNEQFF; CDR3nt: TGTGCCAGCAGCTCAGGCGCCGGGTCCTACAATGAGCAGTTCTTC
d_gene: NA; abundance: NA; j_gene: TRBJ2-7; v_gene: TRBV28; CDR3aa: CASSLPSTYEQYF; CDR3nt: TGTGCCAGCAGTTTGCCCAGTACCTACGAGCAGTACTTC
d_gene: TRBD2; abundance: few; j_gene: TRBJ2-1; v_gene: TRBV20-1; CDR3aa: CSARDRTSGRVHEQFF; CDR3nt: TGCAGTGCTAGAGATAGGACTAGCGGGAGGGTCCATGAGCAGTTCTTC
d_gene: TRBD2; abundance: many; j_gene: TRBJ2-7; v_gene: TRBV4-1; CDR3aa: CASSQDITSGREQYF; CDR3nt: TGCGCCAGCAGCCAAGATATCACTAGCGGTCGGGAGCAGTACTTC
d_gene: NA; abundance: few; j_gene: TRBJ1-2; v_gene: TRBV29-1; CDR3aa: CSAVLPGSGYTF; CDR3nt: TGCAGCGCGGTCCTTCCAGGATCGGGCTACACCTTC
d_gene: TRBD2; abundance: few; j_gene: TRBJ2-1; v_gene: TRBV28; CDR3aa: CASSPSSSGGSYNEQFF; CDR3nt: TGTGCCAGCAGTCCATCCTCTAGCGGGGGCTCCTACAATGAGCAGTTCTTC
d_gene: TRBD1; abundance: many; j_gene: TRBJ2-2; v_gene: TRBV14; CDR3aa: CASSQQGAGELFF; CDR3nt: TGTGCCAGCAGCCAACAGGGGGCCGGGGAGCTGTTTTTT
d_gene: NA; abundance: NA; j_gene: TRBJ2-3; v_gene: TRBV27; CDR3aa: CASSVGGGRADTQYF; CDR3nt: TGTGCCAGCAGTGTAGGGGGAGGGCGAGCGGATACGCAGTATTTT
d_gene: NA; abundance: few; j_gene: TRBJ2-7; v_gene: TRBV7-9; CDR3aa: CASSPESYEQYF; CDR3nt: TGTGCCAGCAGCCCGGAGTCTTACGAGCAGTACTTC
d_gene: NA; abundance: many; j_gene: TRBJ2-1; v_gene: TRBV12-3/TRBV12-4; CDR3aa: CASSPNKDGVLDEQFF; CDR3nt: TGTGCCAGCAGTCCCAACAAGGACGGAGTTTTGGATGAGCAGTTCTTC
d_gene: TRBD2; abundance: few; j_gene: TRBJ2-1; v_gene: TRBV6-2/TRBV6-3; CDR3aa: CASSYSRREGRAYNEQFF; CDR3nt: TGTGCCAGCAGTTACTCTAGGCGGGAGGGCCGGGCCTACAATGAGCAGTTCTTC
d_gene: NA; abundance: NA; j_gene: TRBJ2-2; v_gene: TRBV6-2/TRBV6-3; CDR3aa: CASRRISGELFF; CDR3nt: TGTGCCAGCAGAAGGATATCCGGGGAGCTGTTTTTT
d_gene: NA; abundance: few; j_gene: TRBJ2-3; v_gene: TRBV28; CDR3aa: CASPSDTQYF; CDR3nt: TGTGCCAGCCCGTCAGATACGCAGTATTTT
d_gene: NA; abundance: NA; j_gene: TRBJ1-6; v_gene: TRBV7-9; CDR3aa: CASSFFDPDNSPLHF; CDR3nt: TGTGCCAGCAGCTTTTTTGACCCAGATAATTCACCCCTCCACTTT
d_gene: NA; abundance: few; j_gene: TRBJ1-5; v_gene: TRBV7-2; CDR3aa: CASSPVRAQHF; CDR3nt: TGTGCCAGCAGCCCCGTTAGGGCCCAGCATTTT
d_gene: NA; abundance: few; j_gene: TRBJ2-3; v_gene: TRBV7-9; CDR3aa: CASSLVAGDPDTQYF; CDR3nt: TGTGCCAGCAGCTTAGTTGCCGGGGACCCAGATACGCAGTATTTT
d_gene: TRBD1; abundance: NA; j_gene: TRBJ2-7; v_gene: TRBV18; CDR3aa: CASSSAPGQGTDEQYF; CDR3nt: TGTGCCAGCTCATCCGCCCCGGGACAGGGGACGGACGAGCAGTACTTC
d_gene: NA; abundance: few; j_gene: TRBJ2-5; v_gene: TRBV15; CDR3aa: CATSRDGQMAETQYF; CDR3nt: TGTGCCACCAGCAGAGATGGGCAAATGGCAGAGACCCAGTACTTC
d_gene: TRBD1; abundance: few; j_gene: TRBJ1-1; v_gene: TRBV11-3; CDR3aa: CASSLAQPFSQGQPNTEAFF; CDR3nt: TGTGCCAGCAGCTTAGCACAGCCATTCAGTCAGGGACAGCCTAACACTGAAGCTTTCTTT
d_gene: NA; abundance: many; j_gene: TRBJ1-5; v_gene: TRBV6-5; CDR3aa: CASRAVGIGPISPQHF; CDR3nt: TGTGCCAGCAGGGCCGTTGGAATAGGGCCGATCTCGCCCCAGCATTTT
d_gene: NA; abundance: NA; j_gene: TRBJ1-2; v_gene: TRBV6-5; CDR3aa: CASSYGQANYGYTF; CDR3nt: TGTGCCAGCAGTTACGGCCAGGCCAACTATGGCTACACCTTC
d_gene: TRBD1; abundance: few; j_gene: TRBJ1-2; v_gene: TRBV7-2; CDR3aa: CASSPYRDRAPNYGYTF; CDR3nt: TGTGCCAGCAGCCCATACAGAGACAGGGCTCCTAACTATGGCTACACCTTC
d_gene: NA; abundance: few; j_gene: TRBJ2-7; v_gene: TRBV6-5; CDR3aa: CASSLGVTTTWYF; CDR3nt: TGTGCCAGCAGTTTGGGGGTGACCACTACATGGTACTTC